These 17 T cell receptor beta chains were sequenced from one sample in a study of blood T cells in healthy people across ages. Sample-barcoded 5' priming and a J-beta primer mix drove a second PCR of roughly 6 to 12 cycles. From the 5' RACE reads, TCRdb called clonotypes with MiXCR, one entry per CDR3 protein. The repertoire holds approximately 1.5 million distinct CDR3 sequences, with 35% to 45% as singletons. The specimen sequenced was blood. The receptors stem from a woman aged 18 to 35 in good health.

This clonotype was counted a single time. The chain has TRBV12-3 or TRBV12-4 and TRBJ1-1, with D perhaps TRBD1 (5 bases). The CDR3 runs to 14 residues. Deletions cut 6 bases from V and 6 bases from J, with 17 bases between. The CDR3 coding sequence is TGTGCCAGCAGCTACGAGCGGGGGTTCGCTGAAGCTTTCTTT. Translation gives CASSYERGFAEAFF.

The chain combines TRBV4-1 with TRBJ1-4; D possibly corresponds to TRBD1 (6 bases). V was pared by 4 bases and J by 6 bases, with 15 bases between. Germline V CDR1 and CDR2: MGHRA, YSYEKL. The CDR3 is 15 amino acids. The CDR3 DNA sequence: TGCGCCAGCAGCCTCCTGGGACAATATTATGAAAAACTGTTTTTT. Translation gives CASSLLGQYYEKLFF.

This clonotype was picked up a small number of times. The V call is TRBV20-1, the J call TRBJ2-7; 7 bases match TRBD1. J was trimmed by 4 bases and V by 2 bases; bases with no gene match: 2. This CDR3 is built from 12 residues. CDR1 is DFQATT, CDR2 SNEGSKA, per germline (reference sequence). The CDR3 is CSARRDRYEQYF. CDR3 in DNA: TGCAGTGCTAGAAGGGACAGATACGAGCAGTACTTC.

This clonotype was counted ten times or more. V and J are TRBV29-1 and TRBJ2-3; the D is unclear. Germline V lookup: CDR1 SQVTM, CDR2 ANQGSEA. The V end was cut by 4 bases, the J end by 2 bases, with 10 bases between. This CDR3 has 13 amino acids. In DNA, the CDR3 is TGCAGCGTTGCTCGGCTCCTCACAGATACGCAGTATTTT. Its protein is CSVARLLTDTQYF.

This clonotype was recorded a few times. Germline is not matched at one junction end, which may reflect a read error. V gene TRBV7-7 combines with J gene TRBJ1-1; D possibly corresponds to TRBD1 (5 bases). The CDR3 runs 14 residues. In germline, CDR1 is SSHAT, CDR2 FNYEAQ (reference sequence). The CDR3 DNA reads TGTGCTAGCAGCCCGGGTCTTCAGGGTACTGAAGCTTTCTTT. It codes for CASSPGLQGTEAFF.

Only a few counts were recorded for this clonotype. CDR3: CASRDKTEAFF. The CDR3, as DNA: TGTGCCAGCAGGGATAAGACTGAAGCTTTCTTT. The chain couples TRBV2 to TRBJ1-1; D unresolved. The CDR3 runs 11 residues. The germline CDR1 and CDR2 sequences are SNHLY and FYNNEI. Between the trimmed V and J ends, which lost 6 bases and 5 bases, there was a span of 7 bases.

The rearrangement joins TRBV2 to TRBJ1-2; unclear D gene. Germline loops: CDR1 SNHLY, CDR2 FYNNEI. The V end lost 6 bases, the J end lost 5 bases, and 10 bases lay between the germline ends. This CDR3 is 12 amino acids long. The CDR3 reads CASRTTEYGYTF. The CDR3 region has the DNA TGTGCCAGCAGGACAACAGAATATGGCTACACCTTC.

V and J are TRBV20-1 and TRBJ2-4; TRBD2 matches 7 bases. Unmatched junction bases numbered 11, after V lost 6 bases and J lost 3 bases. Germline CDR1 is DFQATT and CDR2 is SNEGSKA (reference sequence). This CDR3 contains 15 residues. CDR3 DNA: TGCAGTGCCCCGTTTTTCGCGGGAGACAAAAACATTCAGTACTTC. Translation gives CSAPFFAGDKNIQYF.

This CDR3 is CASSYSRRPRTNYGYTF. For the CDR3, the DNA is TGTGCCAGCAGTTACTCCCGACGGCCCCGTACTAACTATGGCTACACCTTC. The V call is TRBV6-5, the J call TRBJ1-2, with D unresolved. In germline, CDR1 is MNHEY, CDR2 SVGAGI. CDR3 size: 17 residues. V lost 0 bases to trimming and J lost 0 bases, with 14 bases between them.

This clonotype showed up just a few times. The chain links TRBV7-2 to TRBJ2-4; a weak D match, TRBD2 (6 bases). Trimming took 6 bases from V and 12 from J, leaving 24 bases between them. The CDR3 totals 15 residues. Germline V lookup: CDR1 SGHTA, CDR2 FQGNSA. CDR3 amino acids: CASSKDSGSSYDQYF. The CDR3 region has the DNA TGTGCCAGCAGTAAAGATAGCGGAAGCTCCTACGATCAGTACTTC. Variable domain in full (rest from reference TRBV7-2 and TRBJ2-4): GAGVSQSPSNKVTEKGKDVELRCDPISGHTALYWYRQSLGQGLEFLIYFQGNSAPDKSGLPSDRFSAERTGGSVSTLTIQRTQQEDSAVYLCASSKDSGSSYDQYFGAGTRLSVL.

The V and J genes are TRBV3-1 and TRBJ1-2; D may be TRBD1 (6 bases). Germline V gene data show CDR1 as LGHDT and CDR2 as YNNKEL (reference sequence). Trimming took 4 bases from V and 4 from J, leaving 16 bases between them. The CDR3 loop spans 15 amino acids. The CDR3 DNA follows: TGTGCCAGCAGCCCCTCGACAGGTTGGGGCTATGGCTACACCTTC. This sequence encodes CASSPSTGWGYGYTF.

This clonotype has just a few counts. The chain joins TRBV12-3 or TRBV12-4 to TRBJ1-1; tentative D call: TRBD1 (6 bases). Between the trimmed V and J ends, which lost 8 bases and 1 base, there was a span of 14 bases. This CDR3 is built from 14 residues. DNA of the CDR3: TGTGCCAGCTCTAGAGGGGGGCAGAACACTGAAGCTTTCTTT. It yields the protein CASSRGGQNTEAFF.

In its sample, this clonotype was seen a few times. CDR3 residues: CASSQDPPADEQFF. CDR3 coding DNA: TGCGCCAGCAGCCAAGATCCCCCAGCTGATGAGCAGTTCTTC. The gene calls are TRBV4-3 and TRBJ2-1; D is uncertain. Per germline, CDR1 LGHNA and CDR2 YSLEER. Trimming took off 0 bases at V and 8 bases at J, with 11 bases between the two ends. CDR3 size: 14 residues.

The chain has TRBV7-9 and TRBJ2-6; D unresolved. Trimming stripped 1 base from V and 1 base from J, with 11 bases between. The CDR3 covers 17 residues. Germline V gene lookup returns CDR1 SEHNR and CDR2 FQNEAQ (reference sequence). CDR3 residues: CASSLESQWSGANVLTF. As DNA, the CDR3 is TGTGCCAGCAGCTTAGAGTCGCAGTGGTCTGGGGCCAACGTCCTGACTTTC. The full variable domain, in which reference TRBV7-9 and TRBJ2-6 provide the parts outside the CDR3, is DTGVSQNPRHKITKRGQNVTFRCDPISEHNRLYWYRQTLGQGPEFLTYFQNEAQLEKSRLLSDRFSAERPKGSFSTLEIQRTEQGDSAMYLCASSLESQWSGANVLTFGAGSRLTVL.

This rearrangement joins TRBV20-1 to TRBJ2-7; TRBD2 matches at 16 bases. Unmatched junction bases numbered 10, after V lost 5 bases and J lost 3 bases. This CDR3 is built from 17 residues. Looked up from germline, CDR1 is DFQATT and CDR2 is SNEGSKA (reference sequence). This CDR3 is CSAGSGLAGGWVYEQYF. The CDR3 DNA reads as TGCAGTGCTGGCTCGGGACTAGCGGGAGGGTGGGTCTACGAGCAGTACTTC.

The V call is TRBV27, the J call TRBJ1-5, with 7 bases fitting TRBD1. CDR1 and CDR2 (germline): MNHEY, SMNVEV (reference sequence). The CDR3 covers 18 residues. V was pared by 3 bases and J by 0 bases, with 11 bases of the junction left unmatched. CDR3 region: CASSFVGRGSDSNQPQHF. The CDR3 region has the DNA TGTGCCAGCAGTTTCGTGGGCAGGGGGTCTGATAGCAATCAGCCCCAGCATTTT.

The rearrangement links TRBV9 to TRBJ2-7; D unclear. Trimming removed 0 bases at V and 2 bases at J, with 9 bases between. The CDR3 contains 14 residues. From germline, CDR1 is SGDLS and CDR2 YYNGEE. CDR3 DNA: TGTGCCAGCAGCGTAGGGGCGCTAGCCTACGAGCAGTACTTC. Protein product: CASSVGALAYEQYF.